This TCR beta chain comes out of a study of blood T cell repertoires in COVID-19. Study overall: The United States, Italy and Spain were the sources of the acute and convalescent COVID-19 samples.

The CDR3 loop spans 15 amino acids. Trimming stripped 2 bases from V and 5 bases from J, with 14 bases between. Germline CDR1 is SGHKS and CDR2 is YYEKEE (reference sequence). Sequenced by immunoSEQ multiplex PCR; TCRdb stores in-frame clones only, minus some. There are 250,000 or so clones in the sample; roughly 90% occur only once, and 2% to 2.5% lies in the top ten. It was during active infection that Seattle patients were enrolled and then longitudinally followed. The specimen was peripheral blood. The sequence was obtained from a woman aged 55-70 years with COVID-19, enrolled during active disease. The chain couples TRBV5-5 to TRBJ1-5; weak D call: TRBD1 (5 bases). Written as DNA, the CDR3 is TGTGCCAGCAGCTTCAGCGGGACGGATGATCAGCCCCAGCATTTT. It encodes CASSFSGTDDQPQHF.